This T cell receptor beta chain was documented in a study of neurological immune-mediated disorders. TCRdb reanalysed the 5' RACE reads using MiXCR and keeps one entry per CDR3 protein. The sample lists 55,000 to 75,000 distinct CDR3 sequences; about 5% were seen once. This clonotype was detected ten times or more. Its antigen remains unknown. The CDR3 runs to 18 residues. The ends were cut back, 4 bases at V and 1 base at J, with 23 bases in the middle. CDR1 and CDR2 from the germline V gene are SGDLS and YYNGEE. General study results and limits: When the repertoires were sorted by phylogenetic grouping, those of 18 of 34 multiple sclerosis patients ended up in one related-CDR3 cluster, a possible signature. Because no CDR3 amino acid sequences were shared across subjects by expanded clones, private repertoires were suggested in all groups.

This receptor was taken from a human donor with multiple sclerosis. The donor label of this sample is uncertain. Sample: PBMCs. The V and J genes are TRBV9 and TRBJ1-1; possibly TRBD1 for D (5 bases). CDR3 region: CASSQNPEGVGANTEAFF. The CDR3 DNA follows: TGTGCCAGCAGCCAAAATCCGGAGGGAGTTGGGGCGAACACTGAAGCTTTCTTT.